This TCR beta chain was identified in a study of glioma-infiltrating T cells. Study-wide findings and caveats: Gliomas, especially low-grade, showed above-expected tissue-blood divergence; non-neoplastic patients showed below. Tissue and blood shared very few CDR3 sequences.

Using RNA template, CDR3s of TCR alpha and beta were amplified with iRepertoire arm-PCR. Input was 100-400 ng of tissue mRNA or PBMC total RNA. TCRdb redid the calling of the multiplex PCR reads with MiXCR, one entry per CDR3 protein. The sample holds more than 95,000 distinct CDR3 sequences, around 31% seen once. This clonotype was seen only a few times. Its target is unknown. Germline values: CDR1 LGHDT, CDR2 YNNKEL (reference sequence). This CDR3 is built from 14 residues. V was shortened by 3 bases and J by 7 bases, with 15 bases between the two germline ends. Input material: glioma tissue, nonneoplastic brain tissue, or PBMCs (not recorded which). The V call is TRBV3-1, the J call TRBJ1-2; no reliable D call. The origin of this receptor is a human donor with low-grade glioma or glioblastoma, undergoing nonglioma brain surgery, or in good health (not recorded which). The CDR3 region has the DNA TGTGCCAGCAGCCAGTCCCGCACATACTCTGGCTACACCTTC. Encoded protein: CASSQSRTYSGYTF.